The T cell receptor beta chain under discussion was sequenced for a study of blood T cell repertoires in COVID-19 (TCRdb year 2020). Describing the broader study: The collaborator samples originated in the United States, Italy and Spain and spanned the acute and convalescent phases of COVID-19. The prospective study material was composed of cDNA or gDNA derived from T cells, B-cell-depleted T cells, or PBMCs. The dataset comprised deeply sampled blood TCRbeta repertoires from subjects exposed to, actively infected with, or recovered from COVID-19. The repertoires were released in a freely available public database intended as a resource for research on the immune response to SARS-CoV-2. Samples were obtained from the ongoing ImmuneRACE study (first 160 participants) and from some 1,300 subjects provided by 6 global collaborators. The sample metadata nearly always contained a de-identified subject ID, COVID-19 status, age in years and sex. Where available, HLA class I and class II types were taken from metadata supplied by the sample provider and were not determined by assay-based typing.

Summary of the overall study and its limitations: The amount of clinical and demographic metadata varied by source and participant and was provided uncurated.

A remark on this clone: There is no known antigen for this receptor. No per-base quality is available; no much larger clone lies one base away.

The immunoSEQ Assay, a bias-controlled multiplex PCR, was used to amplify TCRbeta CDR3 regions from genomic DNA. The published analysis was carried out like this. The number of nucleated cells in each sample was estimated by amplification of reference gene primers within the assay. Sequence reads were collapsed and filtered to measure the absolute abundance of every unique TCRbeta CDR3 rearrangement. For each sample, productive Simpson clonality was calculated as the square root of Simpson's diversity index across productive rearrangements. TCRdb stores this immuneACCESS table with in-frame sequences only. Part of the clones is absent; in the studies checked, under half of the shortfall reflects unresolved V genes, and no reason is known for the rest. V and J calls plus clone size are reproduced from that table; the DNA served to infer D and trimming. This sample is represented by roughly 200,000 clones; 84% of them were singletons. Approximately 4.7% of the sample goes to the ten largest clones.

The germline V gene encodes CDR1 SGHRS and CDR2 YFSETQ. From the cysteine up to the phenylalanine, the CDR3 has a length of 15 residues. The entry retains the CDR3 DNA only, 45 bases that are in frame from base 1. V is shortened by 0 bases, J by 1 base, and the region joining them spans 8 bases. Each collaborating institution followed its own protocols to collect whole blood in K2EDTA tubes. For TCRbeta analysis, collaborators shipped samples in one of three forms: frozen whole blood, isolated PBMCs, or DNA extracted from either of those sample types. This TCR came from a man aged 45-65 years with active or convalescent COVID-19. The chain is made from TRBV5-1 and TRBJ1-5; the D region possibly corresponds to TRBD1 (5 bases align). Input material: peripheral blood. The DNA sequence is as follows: TGCGCCAGCAGCTTGGATGGGGGGAGCAATCAGCCCCAGCATTTT. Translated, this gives CASSLDGGSNQPQHF.